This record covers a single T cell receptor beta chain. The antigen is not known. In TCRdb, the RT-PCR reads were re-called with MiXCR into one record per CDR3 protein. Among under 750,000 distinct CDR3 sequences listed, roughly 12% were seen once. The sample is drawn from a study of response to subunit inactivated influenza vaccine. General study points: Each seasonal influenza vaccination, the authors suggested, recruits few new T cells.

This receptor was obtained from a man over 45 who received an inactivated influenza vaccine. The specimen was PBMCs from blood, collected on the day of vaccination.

The CDR3 region is CASTSGSGGTQYF. DNA for the CDR3: TGTGCCAGCACCTCGGGTTCCGGGGGAACCCAGTACTTC. The chain links TRBV5-4 to TRBJ2-5; TRBD2 might be the D (6 bases). V lost 6 bases and J lost 8, with 17 bases in between. Germline V gene sequence: CDR1 SGHNT, CDR2 YYREEE (reference sequence). The CDR3 consists of 13 residues. The complete variable domain, with remaining parts taken from reference TRBV5-4 and TRBJ2-5, reads ETGVTQSPTHLIKTRGQQVTLRCSSQSGHNTVSWYQQALGQGPQFIFQYYREEENGRGNFPPRFSGLQFPNYSSELNVNALELDDSALYLCASTSGSGGTQYFGPGTRLLVL.